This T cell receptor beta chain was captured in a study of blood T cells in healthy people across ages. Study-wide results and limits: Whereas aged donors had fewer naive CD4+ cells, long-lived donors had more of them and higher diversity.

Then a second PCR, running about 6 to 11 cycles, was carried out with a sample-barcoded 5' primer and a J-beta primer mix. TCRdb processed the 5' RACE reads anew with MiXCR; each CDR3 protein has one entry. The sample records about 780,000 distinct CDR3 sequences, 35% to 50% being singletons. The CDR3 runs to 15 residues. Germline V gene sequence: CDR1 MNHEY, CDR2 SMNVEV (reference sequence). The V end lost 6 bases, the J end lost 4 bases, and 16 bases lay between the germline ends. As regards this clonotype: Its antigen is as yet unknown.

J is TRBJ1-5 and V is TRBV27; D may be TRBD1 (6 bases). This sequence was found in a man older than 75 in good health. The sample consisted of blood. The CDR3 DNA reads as TGTGCCAGCAGAGATCGGACAGTACCTAATCAGCCCCAGCATTTT. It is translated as CASRDRTVPNQPQHF.